Listed here are 11 T cell receptor beta chains from one sample, sequenced in a study of blood T cell repertoires in COVID-19. Generated by immunoSEQ multiplex PCR, the TCRdb table keeps only in-frame clones and is missing some. This table has about 480,000 clones, roughly nine tenths appearing once. Sequenced material: PBMCs or T cells enriched from blood (not recorded which). Receptor source: a woman aged 55-75 years who had recovered from COVID-19.

The chain has TRBV6-1 and TRBJ2-5; D call uncertain. Per germline, CDR1 MNHNS and CDR2 SASEGT. Trimming removed 3 bases at V and 2 bases at J, with 19 bases between. The CDR3 spans 17 residues. The CDR3 is CASSDGLVDSMQETQYF. DNA of the CDR3: TGTGCCAGCAGTGACGGTCTAGTTGACTCCATGCAAGAGACCCAGTACTTC.

The chain couples TRBV21-1 to TRBJ1-5; no check of the table's D call, TRBD1, against the DNA was made. TRBV21-1 is termed a pseudogene. The CDR3 consists of 18 residues. This CDR3 is CASSNLDRTTNSNQPQHF. The CDR3 DNA reads TGTGCCAGCAGCAACTTGGACAGAACTACGAATAGCAATCAGCCCCAGCATTTT.

The chain employs TRBV9 and TRBJ1-2; 7 bases map to TRBD1. This CDR3 has 16 residues. With 5 bases clipped from V and 3 bases from J, the junction kept 13 bases outside the gene matches. The germline V gene has CDR1 SGDLS and CDR2 YYNGEE. In nucleotides, the CDR3 is TGTGCCAGCAGTAGGGCGAGCTCCGGGACAGACTATGGCTACACCTTC. Amino acid sequence: CASSRASSGTDYGYTF.

The chain links TRBV5-4 to TRBJ1-2; TRBD1 is a possible D gene (5 bases). The V gene lost 3 bases and the J gene lost 4 bases, with 16 bases spanning the gap. This CDR3 contains 15 residues. Per germline, CDR1 SGHNT and CDR2 YYREEE (reference sequence). CDR3 bases: TGTGCCAGCAGCTGGACGCAGGGAGGGAGCTATGGCTACACCTTC. It translates to CASSWTQGGSYGYTF.

The chain employs TRBV6-5 and TRBJ2-2; tentatively, D is TRBD2 (5 bases). CDR1 MNHEY and CDR2 SVGAGI come from the germline V gene. The CDR3 length is 14 residues. V dropped 6 bases and J dropped 0 bases, with 8 bases sitting between them. The CDR3 coding sequence is TGTGCCAGCAGGGGCGGGCCGAACACCGGGGAGCTGTTTTTT. Amino acids: CASRGGPNTGELFF.

The gene calls are TRBV28 and TRBJ1-2, with D maybe TRBD1 (6 bases). CDR1 and CDR2 from the germline V gene are MDHEN and SYDVKM. CDR3 length: 13 amino acids. Trimming removed 3 bases from V and 4 bases from J, with 9 bases in between. CDR3 nucleotide sequence: TGTGCCAGCAGTTTGAACAGGGTCTATGGCTACACCTTC. Translated: CASSLNRVYGYTF.

This chain uses TRBV20-1 with TRBJ2-4; D gene unclear. This CDR3 region has 13 residues. The ends were cut back, 3 bases at V and 4 bases at J, with 10 bases in the middle. Germline lookup yields CDR1 DFQATT and CDR2 SNEGSKA (reference sequence). The CDR3 DNA is TGCAGTGCTAGTCCTCACAGTAAAAACATTCAGTACTTC. It codes for CSASPHSKNIQYF.

This clone appeared once. This rearrangement joins TRBV30 to TRBJ1-5, with a tentative D call TRBD1 (6 bases). Deletions cut 5 bases from V and 2 bases from J, with 13 bases between. The germline CDR1 and CDR2 sequences are GTSNPN and SVGIG (reference sequence). The CDR3 consists of 14 residues. CDR3 in amino acids: CAWDTGTGNQPQHF. The DNA for the CDR3 is TGTGCCTGGGATACAGGGACGGGCAATCAGCCCCAGCATTTT.

The chain has TRBV6-5 and TRBJ2-5; possible D gene TRBD2, 5 bases. The length of the CDR3 is 16 residues. The V end lost 2 bases, the J end lost 4 bases, and 17 bases lay between the germline ends. CDR1 MNHEY and CDR2 SVGAGI come from the germline V gene. The CDR3: CASSYEGGPRVETQYF. CDR3 nucleotide sequence: TGTGCCAGCAGTTACGAAGGCGGGCCCCGGGTAGAGACCCAGTACTTC.

This clone has just one count. This chain links TRBV7-8 with TRBJ1-2, with TRBD1 matching 7 bases. This CDR3 comprises 15 residues. Unmatched junction bases numbered 6, after V lost 2 bases and J lost 3 bases. In germline, CDR1 is SGHVS, CDR2 FQNEAQ. The CDR3 here is CASSLPGQSYYGYTF. The CDR3, as DNA: TGTGCCAGCAGCTTACCGGGACAGAGTTACTATGGCTACACCTTC.

This rearrangement joins TRBV7-9 to TRBJ1-5; tentatively, D is TRBD1 (6 bases). Germline-derived CDR1 and CDR2 are SEHNR and FQNEAQ (reference sequence). The CDR3 loop spans 15 amino acids. Trimming removed 5 bases at V and 2 bases at J, with 13 bases between. The CDR3 reads CASSPQGLGNQPQHF. Here the CDR3 DNA reads TGTGCCAGCAGCCCACAGGGTTTGGGCAATCAGCCCCAGCATTTT.